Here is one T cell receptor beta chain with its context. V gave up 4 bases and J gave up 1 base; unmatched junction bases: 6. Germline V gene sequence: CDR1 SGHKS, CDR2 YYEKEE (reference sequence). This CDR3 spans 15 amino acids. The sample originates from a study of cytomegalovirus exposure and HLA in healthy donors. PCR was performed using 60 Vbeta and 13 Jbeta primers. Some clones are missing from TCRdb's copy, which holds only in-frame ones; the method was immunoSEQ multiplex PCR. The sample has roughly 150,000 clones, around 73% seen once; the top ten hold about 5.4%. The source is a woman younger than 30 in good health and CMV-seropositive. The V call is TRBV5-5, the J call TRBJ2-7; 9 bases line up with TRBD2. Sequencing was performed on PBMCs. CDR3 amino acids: CASSPAGGLSYEQYF. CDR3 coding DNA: TGTGCCAGCAGCCCAGCGGGGGGTCTTTCCTACGAGCAGTACTTC.